The 25 T cell receptor beta chains presented below share a single source sample, sequenced in a study of blood T cell repertoires in COVID-19. Only in-frame clones appear in the TCRdb table, and some are missing; sequencing was by immunoSEQ multiplex PCR. This sample has around 320,000 clones, with 85% found just once. Sequencing was done on a sample of peripheral blood. All receptors come from a human donor in a cohort sampled during active COVID-19.

The chain carries TRBV9 and TRBJ2-3, with a possible D match to TRBD2 (7 bases). This CDR3 contains 14 residues. Germline-derived CDR1 and CDR2 are SGDLS and YYNGEE. Trimming left V 4 bases short and J 4 bases short, with 13 bases between. The CDR3 reads CASSFTGGADTQYF. In nucleotides, the CDR3 is TGTGCCAGCAGCTTTACGGGGGGCGCAGATACGCAGTATTTT.

A note on this clone: Other DNA sequences in this sample translate to the same CDR3. This chain uses TRBV30 with TRBJ2-3; D is unclear. The CDR3 consists of 12 residues. Looked up from germline, CDR1 is GTSNPN and CDR2 is SVGIG (reference sequence). Trimming pared 0 bases from V and 6 bases from J, leaving 7 bases between. The chain's CDR3 is CAWSVRGDTQYF. The CDR3, as DNA: TGTGCCTGGAGTGTACGCGGCGATACGCAGTATTTT.

This chain connects TRBV4-2 to TRBJ1-3; possibly TRBD1 for D (6 bases). Germline values: CDR1 LGHNA, CDR2 YNFKEQ. The CDR3 runs to 14 residues. Trimming removed 1 base at V and 2 bases at J, with 6 bases between. The CDR3 region has the DNA TGTGCCAGCAGCCAAGGGACAGCTGGAAACACCATATATTTT. Its translation: CASSQGTAGNTIYF.

V and J are TRBV6-6 and TRBJ2-1, with 11 bases aligning to TRBD1. The ends lost 10 bases at V and 1 base at J; junction bases unmatched: 6. CDR1 is MNHNY and CDR2 is SVGAGI in the germline V gene (reference sequence). The CDR3 covers 15 residues. CDR3 residues: CAIRDRGDSYNEQFF. The CDR3 DNA is TGTGCCATCCGGGACAGGGGGGATTCCTACAATGAGCAGTTCTTC.

As concerns this clone: A much larger clone lies a single base off, so this may be a read error. V gene TRBV9 combines with J gene TRBJ2-3, with TRBD2 matching 9 bases. Trimming removed 5 bases from V and 2 bases from J; junction bases left unmatched: 3. Germline V gene sequence: CDR1 SGDLS, CDR2 YYNGEE. The CDR3 spans 14 residues. Here the CDR3 reads CASSERGDTDTQYF. The CDR3 DNA reads as TGTGCCAGCAGTGAGCGGGGGGACACAGATACGCAGTATTTT. Full variable domain (missing parts from reference TRBV9 and TRBJ2-3): DSGVTQTPKHLITATGQRVTLRCSPRSGDLSVYWYQQSLDQGLQFLIQYYNGEERAKGNILERFSAQQFPDLHSELNLSSLELGDSALYFCASSERGDTDTQYFGPGTRLTVL.

The chain has TRBV5-5 and TRBJ1-6, with a tentative D call TRBD1 (5 bases). CDR3 length: 17 amino acids. V shed 1 base and J shed 1 base, with 12 bases lying between them. CDR1 SGHKS and CDR2 YYEKEE come from the germline V gene (reference sequence). The CDR3, as DNA: TGTGCCAGCAGCTTGTCAGGGATGAGTTCCTATAATTCACCCCTCCACTTT. It encodes CASSLSGMSSYNSPLHF.

This clone was counted many times. The chain joins TRBV18 to TRBJ2-2; no definite D call. Germline V lookup: CDR1 KGHSH, CDR2 LQKENI. The CDR3 runs 12 residues. Trimming cost V 3 bases and J 6 bases, with 5 bases left between them. The CDR3 coding sequence is TGTGCCAGCTCACCTATAGCCGGGGAGCTGTTTTTT. This sequence encodes CASSPIAGELFF.

The rearrangement joins TRBV19 to TRBJ1-2; D perhaps matches TRBD1 (6 bases). Trimming stripped 3 bases from V and 3 bases from J, with 23 bases between. Germline CDR1 LNHDA, CDR2 SQIVND (reference sequence). The CDR3 runs to 18 residues. The CDR3 sequence is CASSILPRDKNSYYGYTF. CDR3 coding DNA: TGTGCCAGTAGTATCCTCCCCAGGGACAAAAATAGTTACTATGGCTACACCTTC.

The rearrangement uses TRBV7-9 and TRBJ1-3; 9 positions agree with TRBD1. The CDR3 covers 17 residues. V shed 6 bases, J shed 0 bases, and the junction held 9 bases outside the gene matches. Germline CDR1 and CDR2: SEHNR and FQNEAQ (reference sequence). The CDR3 region has the DNA TGTGCCAGCAGTTCAAAGCCGGGACAGGGCTCTGGAAACACCATATATTTT. Translated: CASSSKPGQGSGNTIYF.

The chain recombines TRBV7-6 with TRBJ2-1, with 7 bases lining up with TRBD2. Germline CDR1 and CDR2: SGHVS and FNYEAQ. V gave up 4 bases and J gave up 5 bases; unmatched junction bases: 17. This CDR3 has 18 residues. The DNA for the CDR3 is TGTGCCAGCAGCTCGAACTTGGGGGAGGGCAGTCGTGACAATGAGCAGTTCTTC. Amino acids: CASSSNLGEGSRDNEQFF.

The genes are TRBV7-3 and TRBJ2-4; TRBD1 matches at 7 bases. V lost 5 bases to trimming and J lost 0 bases; unmatched junction nucleotides: 13. Germline values: CDR1 SGHTA, CDR2 FQGTGA. This CDR3 contains 18 residues. CDR3 coding DNA: TGTGCCAGCAGCACATCGGGACAGCAGTTTTTAGCCAAAAACATTCAGTACTTC. It encodes CASSTSGQQFLAKNIQYF.

This clone appeared once. The J gene is TRBJ1-5, the V gene TRBV7-2; tentative D call: TRBD1 (5 bases). Trimming left V 2 bases short and J 6 bases short, with 17 bases between. Germline V lookup: CDR1 SGHTA, CDR2 FQGNSA. The length of the CDR3 is 16 residues. The CDR3 spells CASSLLPRDFTQPQHF. CDR3 nucleotides: TGTGCCAGCAGCTTACTACCCAGGGACTTTACTCAGCCCCAGCATTTT.

The table lists this clone with a count of one. CDR3 region: CASSPPGSGINNSPLHF. In nucleotides, the CDR3 is TGTGCCAGCTCACCACCGGGGTCAGGGATAAATAATTCACCCCTCCACTTT. The rearrangement joins TRBV18 to TRBJ1-6, with TRBD1 as a possible D gene (5 bases). The CDR3 loop spans 17 amino acids. In germline, CDR1 is KGHSH, CDR2 LQKENI. Trimming cost V 0 bases and J 5 bases, with 14 bases left between them.

Only a few counts were recorded for this clone. The gene calls are TRBV12-3 or TRBV12-4 and TRBJ1-1, with D possibly matching TRBD1 (5 bases). V dropped 6 bases and J dropped 7 bases, with 9 bases sitting between them. The CDR3 loop spans 11 amino acids. The chain's CDR3 is CASSTGVEAFF. The CDR3 DNA reads TGTGCCAGCAGCACAGGTGTTGAAGCTTTCTTT.

V gene TRBV27 combines with J gene TRBJ2-3; TRBD1 aligns across 8 bases. The V gene end was trimmed by 8 bases and the J gene end by 4 bases; junction bases not matched to a gene: 5. This CDR3 is built from 13 residues. Per the germline V gene, CDR1 is MNHEY and CDR2 is SMNVEV (reference sequence). CDR3: CASRSQGADTQYF. In DNA form, the CDR3 reads TGTGCCAGCCGATCACAGGGGGCAGATACGCAGTATTTT.

This clone was observed a handful of times. This CDR3 is also generated by other DNA sequences in the sample. The CDR3, as DNA: TGTGCCAGCAGCCTTCAGGGGGACACTGAAGCTTTCTTT. Translated: CASSLQGDTEAFF. This chain links TRBV7-2 with TRBJ1-1, with 7 positions matching TRBD1. After removal of 5 bases from V and 3 bases from J, the junction contained 3 bases not matched to a gene. CDR1 is SGHTA, CDR2 FQGNSA, per germline. CDR3 size: 13 residues.

The V and J genes are TRBV6-5 and TRBJ2-7, with 7 bases fitting TRBD1. This CDR3 has 15 residues. CDR1 MNHEY and CDR2 SVGAGI come from the germline V gene. V gave up 4 bases and J gave up 2 bases; unmatched junction bases: 8. The CDR3 loop is CASSWTRDSPYEQYF. CDR3 in DNA: TGTGCCAGCAGTTGGACCCGGGACAGCCCCTACGAGCAGTACTTC.

V and J are TRBV11-3 and TRBJ2-7, with TRBD2 matching over 12 bases. With 5 bases clipped from V and 6 bases from J, the junction kept 8 bases outside the gene matches. CDR1 is SGHNT and CDR2 is YENEEA in the germline V gene. The CDR3 consists of 15 residues. As DNA, the CDR3 is TGTGCCAGCAGCCCTAGCGGGGGGGCGTATACCGAGCAGTACTTC. Protein: CASSPSGGAYTEQYF.

The gene calls are TRBV6-5 and TRBJ1-1, with D hard to call. Trimming took off 0 bases at V and 0 bases at J, with 5 bases between the two ends. The CDR3 consists of 14 residues. CDR1 is MNHEY, CDR2 SVGAGI, per germline. CDR3 nucleotides: TGTGCCAGCAGTTACTCTCGTTTGAACACTGAAGCTTTCTTT. Amino acid sequence: CASSYSRLNTEAFF.

Comment on this clone: In the same sample, other DNA sequences code for this CDR3. This rearrangement joins TRBV30 to TRBJ2-3, with 7 bases fitting TRBD2. Germline CDR1 and CDR2: GTSNPN and SVGIG (reference sequence). The CDR3 loop spans 14 amino acids. Germline trimming cut 1 base from V and 2 bases from J; bases unmatched to any gene: 3. CDR3 region: CAWSASGNTDTQYF. The CDR3 bases are TGTGCCTGGAGTGCTAGCGGTAACACAGATACGCAGTATTTT.

This clone was seen just once. V and J are TRBV10-3 and TRBJ2-3, with 14 bases lining up with TRBD2. V gave up 2 bases and J gave up 9 bases; unmatched junction bases: 10. Germline lookup yields CDR1 ENHRY and CDR2 SYGVKD. The CDR3 is made up of 17 amino acids. The CDR3, as DNA: TGTGCCATCAGTGAGCCCTTGACTAGCGGGGGGGCGAACACGCAGTATTTT. Translation gives CAISEPLTSGGANTQYF.

This chain joins TRBV7-2 and TRBJ2-5; TRBD2 might be the D (6 bases). The CDR3 spans 14 residues. Germline V gene data show CDR1 as SGHTA and CDR2 as FQGNSA. Between the trimmed V and J ends, which lost 5 bases and 5 bases, there was a span of 15 bases. This CDR3 is CASSGGGFEETQYF. CDR3 coding DNA: TGTGCCAGCAGCGGAGGAGGGTTCGAGGAGACCCAGTACTTC.

J is TRBJ2-7 and V is TRBV3-1 (or the pseudogene TRBV3-2); maybe TRBD2 (5 bases). Germline lookup yields CDR1 LGHDT and CDR2 YNNKEL (reference sequence). V was cut by 1 base and J by 7 bases, with 17 bases left in between. This CDR3 has 15 amino acids. The CDR3 DNA reads TGTGCCAGCAGCCAAGGTGAGGGTGCGGGCCGTGAGCAGTACTTC. As protein: CASSQGEGAGREQYF.

The CDR3 protein is CASSSYPPRGGRYNEQFF. In DNA form, the CDR3 reads TGTGCCAGCAGCTCCTACCCGCCTAGGGGGGGCCGCTACAATGAGCAGTTCTTC. The chain carries TRBV7-3 and TRBJ2-1, with a weak D call TRBD2 (7 bases). V was pared by 4 bases and J by 3 bases, with 22 bases between. The germline V gene encodes CDR1 SGHTA and CDR2 FQGTGA. This CDR3 has 18 amino acids.

The V gene is TRBV5-1, the J gene TRBJ2-7; D possibly corresponds to TRBD1 (7 bases). The germline V gene encodes CDR1 SGHRS and CDR2 YFSETQ. The CDR3 runs 14 residues. V lost 4 bases and J lost 3, with 14 bases in between. The CDR3 sequence is CASSGGTAYYEQYF. CDR3 coding DNA: TGCGCCAGCAGCGGAGGGACAGCATACTACGAGCAGTACTTC.